This T cell receptor (beta chain) was recorded in a study of T cell responses to AZD1222 COVID-19 vaccine. Study background: Pooled samples include second doses given at about 4 or 12 weeks.

CDR3 length: 14 amino acids. Germline CDR1 and CDR2: SQVTM and ANQGSEA. Trimming cost V 7 bases and J 0 bases; bases outside gene matches: 5. Measured with immunoSEQ multiplex PCR; TCRdb has only the in-frame clones, and not every one. Among roughly 110,000 clones listed, roughly 87% were seen once. The sample here was peripheral blood, taken on day 0 of AZD1222 vaccination. The TCR sequence derives from an adult in good health. The chain employs TRBV29-1 and TRBJ1-3, with 8 bases that match TRBD1. The CDR3 spells CSGQGKDSGNTIYF. In nucleotides, the CDR3 is TGCAGCGGACAGGGGAAGGACTCTGGAAACACCATATATTTT. Based on the CDR3 plus reference TRBV29-1 and TRBJ1-3, the full variable domain is SAVISQKPSRDICQRGTSLTIQCQVDSQVTMMFWYRQQPGQSLTLIATANQGSEATYESGFVIDKFPISRPNLTFSTLTVSNMSPEDSSIYLCSGQGKDSGNTIYFGEGSWLTVV.